Given below is one TCR beta chain in context. Germline CDR1 is KGHDR and CDR2 is SFDVKD. The CDR3 length is 15 residues. The V end was cut by 4 bases, the J end by 6 bases, with 18 bases between. The data were obtained in a study of T cells in Graves' hyperthyroidism and ophthalmopathy. Amplification of TCR beta CDR3 regions used RNA as the template. HTBI primers were employed in a first-round RT-PCR of the TCR CDR3. Each CDR3 protein gets one entry after TCRdb re-called the multiplex PCR reads with MiXCR. The table records approximately 570,000 distinct CDR3 sequences, 20% of them present only once. The specimen was blood. This receptor was taken from a man between 35 and 55 years old with Graves' ophthalmopathy. This chain links TRBV24-1 with TRBJ2-7; D is perhaps TRBD2 (6 bases). CDR3 coding DNA: TGTGCCACCAGTGACCCCTCCGGGAGCAAGGCCGAGCAGTACTTC. It translates to CATSDPSGSKAEQYF.